Sequencing of this T cell receptor beta chain was carried out in a study of shared clonotypes between healthy human individuals. Several immunoSEQ plates held equal portions of the genomic DNA taken from each subset. The data were produced by immunoSEQ multiplex PCR, yet TCRdb's version contains in-frame clones alone and is incomplete. Counted here are under 2.5 million clones, less than 95% occurring once; the ten biggest clones make up around 0.35%. The germline V gene has CDR1 MNHNY and CDR2 SVGAGI (reference sequence). Trimming removed 6 bases at V and 4 bases at J, with 18 bases between. The CDR3 is 15 residues long.

The sequence derives from a man aged 18 to 30 in good health. Some clones in this sample may be carry-over from other donors' samples. The V call is TRBV6-6, the J call TRBJ1-2; the D gene is possibly TRBD1 (6 bases). Sequenced sample: naive CD4+ T cells from PBMCs. As for subset: CD45RA+ positively selected. The CDR3 region is CASSPGFVQGYGYTF. The CDR3 DNA follows: TGTGCCAGCAGCCCTGGGTTCGTACAGGGCTATGGCTACACCTTC.